Following are 5 T cell receptor beta chains from one sample sequenced in a study of STAT5B mutations in CD4+ large granular lymphocyte leukemia. Only in-frame clones appear in the TCRdb table, and some are missing; sequencing was by immunoSEQ multiplex PCR. The sample has about 25,000 clones, 74% seen once. The sequencing input was CD4+ T cells from blood buffy coats. These receptor sequences come from a human donor in good health.

The chain employs TRBV5-6 and TRBJ2-1, with TRBD1 identical over 8 bases. Per the germline V gene, CDR1 is SGHDT and CDR2 is YYEEEE. This CDR3 is built from 17 residues. Trimming removed 4 bases from V and 7 bases from J; junction bases left unmatched: 16. The CDR3 region is CASSVLLRQGTLNEQFF. CDR3 bases: TGTGCCAGCAGCGTCCTTTTGAGACAGGGGACTTTGAATGAGCAGTTCTTC.

This chain links TRBV27 with TRBJ2-2, with 16 bases fitting TRBD2. V dropped 2 bases and J dropped 1; count of bases not matched to a gene: 10. The CDR3 has 21 residues. Germline CDR1 is MNHEY and CDR2 is SMNVEV (reference sequence). Here the CDR3 reads CASSLNPPGTSGRVNTGELFF. Written as DNA, the CDR3 is TGTGCCAGCAGTTTAAATCCCCCCGGGACTAGCGGGAGGGTGAACACCGGGGAGCTGTTTTTT.

V and J are TRBV7-9 and TRBJ2-7; a weak D match, TRBD2 (6 bases). CDR1 SEHNR and CDR2 FQNEAQ come from the germline V gene (reference sequence). Trimming took 5 bases from V and 7 from J, leaving 21 bases between them. This CDR3 is 15 amino acids long. CDR3 amino acids: CASSKERARLGEQYF. Written as DNA, the CDR3 is TGTGCCAGCAGCAAAGAGCGGGCCAGACTTGGGGAGCAGTACTTC. The entire variable domain, with the rest obtained from reference TRBV7-9 and TRBJ2-7, is as follows: DTGVSQNPRHKITKRGQNVTFRCDPISEHNRLYWYRQTLGQGPEFLTYFQNEAQLEKSRLLSDRFSAERPKGSFSTLEIQRTEQGDSAMYLCASSKERARLGEQYFGPGTRLTVT.

V is TRBV6-1 and J is TRBJ1-2; D is possibly TRBD1 (5 bases). CDR3 size: 13 residues. Trimming pared 5 bases from V and 3 bases from J, leaving 10 bases between. Germline CDR1 is MNHNS and CDR2 is SASEGT. CDR3 sequence reads: CASSPQGHYGYTF. Written as DNA, the CDR3 is TGTGCCAGCAGTCCTCAGGGACACTATGGCTACACCTTC.

This rearrangement joins TRBV5-1 to TRBJ2-7, with 11 bases that match TRBD1. J was trimmed by 6 bases and V by 4 bases; bases with no gene match: 9. The length of the CDR3 is 15 residues. The V gene's germline CDR1 is SGHRS and CDR2 YFSETQ. CDR3 nucleotides: TGCGCCAGCAGCCCCACCGGGACAGGGGGTGGCGAGCAGTACTTC. Protein product: CASSPTGTGGGEQYF.